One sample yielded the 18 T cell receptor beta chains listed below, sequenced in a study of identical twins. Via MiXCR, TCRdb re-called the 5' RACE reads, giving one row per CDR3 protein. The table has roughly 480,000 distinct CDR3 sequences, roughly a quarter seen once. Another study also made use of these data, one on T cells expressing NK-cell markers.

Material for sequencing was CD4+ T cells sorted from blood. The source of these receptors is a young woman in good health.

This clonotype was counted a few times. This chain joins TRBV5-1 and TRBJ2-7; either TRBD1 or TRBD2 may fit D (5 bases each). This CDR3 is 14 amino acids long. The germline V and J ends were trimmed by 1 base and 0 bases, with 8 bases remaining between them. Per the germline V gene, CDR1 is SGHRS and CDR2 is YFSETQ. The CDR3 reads CASSLTRGSYEQYF. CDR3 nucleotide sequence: TGCGCCAGCAGCTTGACGAGGGGCTCCTACGAGCAGTACTTC. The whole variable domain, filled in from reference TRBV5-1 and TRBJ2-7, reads KAGVTQTPRYLIKTRGQQVTLSCSPISGHRSVSWYQQTPGQGLQFLFEYFSETQRNKGNFPGRFSGRQFSNSRSEMNVSTLELGDSALYLCASSLTRGSYEQYFGPGTRLTVT.

CDR3 sequence reads: CASSFVGTSSYEQYF. The CDR3 coding sequence is TGTGCCAGCAGCTTCGTTGGGACCAGCTCCTACGAGCAGTACTTC. The V gene is TRBV7-9, the J gene TRBJ2-7, with D perhaps being TRBD1 or TRBD2 (5 bases each). The length of the CDR3 is 15 residues. With 3 bases removed from V and 0 bases from J, the gap between germline ends came to 12 bases. Germline V gene sequence: CDR1 SEHNR, CDR2 FQNEAQ (reference sequence).

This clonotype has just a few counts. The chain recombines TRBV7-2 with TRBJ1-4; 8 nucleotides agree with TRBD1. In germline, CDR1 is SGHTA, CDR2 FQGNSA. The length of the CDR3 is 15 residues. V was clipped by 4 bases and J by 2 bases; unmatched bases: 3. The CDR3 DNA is TGTGCCAGCAGCTCACACAGGGGGACTAATGAAAAACTGTTTTTT. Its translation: CASSSHRGTNEKLFF.

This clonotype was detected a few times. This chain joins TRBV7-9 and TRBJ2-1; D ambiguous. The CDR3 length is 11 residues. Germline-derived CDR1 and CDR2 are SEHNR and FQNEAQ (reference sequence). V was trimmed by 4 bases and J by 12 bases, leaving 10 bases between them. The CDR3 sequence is CASSYSFAQFF. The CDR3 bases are TGTGCCAGCAGCTACTCGTTCGCGCAGTTCTTC.

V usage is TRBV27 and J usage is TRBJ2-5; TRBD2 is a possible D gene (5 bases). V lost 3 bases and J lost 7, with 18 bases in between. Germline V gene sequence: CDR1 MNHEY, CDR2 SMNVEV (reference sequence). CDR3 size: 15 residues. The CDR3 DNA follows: TGTGCCAGCAGTTTGGAGGTCGGGGAAATTGTGACCCAGTACTTC. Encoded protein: CASSLEVGEIVTQYF.

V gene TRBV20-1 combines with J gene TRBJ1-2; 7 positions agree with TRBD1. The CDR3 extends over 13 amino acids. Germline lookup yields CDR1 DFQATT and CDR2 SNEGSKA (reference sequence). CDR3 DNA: TGCGGCCGGGAACCTCAGGGGGAAAGCGGCTACACCTTC. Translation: CGREPQGESGYTF.

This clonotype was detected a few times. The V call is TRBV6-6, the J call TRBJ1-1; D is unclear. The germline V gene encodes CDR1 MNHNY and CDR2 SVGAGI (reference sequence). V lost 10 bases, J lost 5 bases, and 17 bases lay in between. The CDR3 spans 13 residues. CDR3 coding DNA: TGTGCCATCACTCGGACTACTGAGACTGAAGCTTTCTTT. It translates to CAITRTTETEAFF.

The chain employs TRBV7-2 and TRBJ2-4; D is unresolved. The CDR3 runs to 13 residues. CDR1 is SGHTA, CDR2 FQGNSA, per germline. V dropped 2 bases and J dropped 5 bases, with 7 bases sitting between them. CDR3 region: CASSLSPENIQYF. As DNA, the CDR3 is TGTGCCAGCAGCTTATCCCCAGAAAACATTCAGTACTTC. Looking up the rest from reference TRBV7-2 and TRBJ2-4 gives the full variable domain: GAGVSQSPSNKVTEKGKDVELRCDPISGHTALYWYRQSLGQGLEFLIYFQGNSAPDKSGLPSDRFSAERTGGSVSTLTIQRTQQEDSAVYLCASSLSPENIQYFGAGTRLSVL.

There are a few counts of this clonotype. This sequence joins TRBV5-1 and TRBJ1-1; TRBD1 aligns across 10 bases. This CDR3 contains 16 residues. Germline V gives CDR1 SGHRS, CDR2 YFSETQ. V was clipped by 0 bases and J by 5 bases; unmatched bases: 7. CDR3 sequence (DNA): TGCGCCAGCAGCTTGGTGGGACAGGGGTTAGGAACTGAAGCTTTCTTT. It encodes CASSLVGQGLGTEAFF. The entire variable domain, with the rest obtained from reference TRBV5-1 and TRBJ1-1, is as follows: KAGVTQTPRYLIKTRGQQVTLSCSPISGHRSVSWYQQTPGQGLQFLFEYFSETQRNKGNFPGRFSGRQFSNSRSEMNVSTLELGDSALYLCASSLVGQGLGTEAFFGQGTRLTVV.

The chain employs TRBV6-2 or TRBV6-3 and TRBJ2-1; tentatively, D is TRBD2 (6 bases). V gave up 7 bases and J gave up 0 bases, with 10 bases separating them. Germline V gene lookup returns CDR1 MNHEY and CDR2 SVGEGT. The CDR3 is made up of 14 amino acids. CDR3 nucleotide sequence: TGTGCCAGCACCGTAGCGGTCTCCTACAATGAGCAGTTCTTC. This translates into CASTVAVSYNEQFF.

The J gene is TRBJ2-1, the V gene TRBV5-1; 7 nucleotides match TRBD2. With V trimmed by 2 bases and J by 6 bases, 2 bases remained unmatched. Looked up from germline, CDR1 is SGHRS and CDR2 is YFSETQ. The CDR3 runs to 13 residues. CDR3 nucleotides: TGCGCCAGCAGCTTTGTAGCGGGCAATGAGCAGTTCTTC. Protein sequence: CASSFVAGNEQFF.

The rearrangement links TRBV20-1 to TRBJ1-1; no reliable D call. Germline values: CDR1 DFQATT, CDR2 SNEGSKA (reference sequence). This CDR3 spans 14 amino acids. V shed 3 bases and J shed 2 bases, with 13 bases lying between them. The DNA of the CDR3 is TGCAGTGCTAGGGTTGCAGGAGTTAACACTGAAGCTTTCTTT. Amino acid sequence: CSARVAGVNTEAFF.

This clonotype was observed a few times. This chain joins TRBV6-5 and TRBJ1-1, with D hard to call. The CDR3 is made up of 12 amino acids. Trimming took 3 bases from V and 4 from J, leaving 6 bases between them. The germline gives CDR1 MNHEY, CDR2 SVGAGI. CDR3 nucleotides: TGTGCCAGCAGTTATGCAGGCACTGAAGCTTTCTTT. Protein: CASSYAGTEAFF.

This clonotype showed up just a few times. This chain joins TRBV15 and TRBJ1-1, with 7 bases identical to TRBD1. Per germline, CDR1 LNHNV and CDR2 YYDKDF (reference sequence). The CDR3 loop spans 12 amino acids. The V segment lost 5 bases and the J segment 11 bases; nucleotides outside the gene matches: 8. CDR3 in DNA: TGTGCCACCAGCGCCCAGACAGGGATCGCTTTCTTT. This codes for CATSAQTGIAFF.

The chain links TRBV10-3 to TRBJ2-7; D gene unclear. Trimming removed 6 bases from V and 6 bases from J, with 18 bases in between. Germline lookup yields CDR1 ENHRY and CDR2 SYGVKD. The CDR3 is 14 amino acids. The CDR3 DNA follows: TGTGCCATCAGCTCTTTATTAGATGGGGTCGAGCAGTACTTC. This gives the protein CAISSLLDGVEQYF.

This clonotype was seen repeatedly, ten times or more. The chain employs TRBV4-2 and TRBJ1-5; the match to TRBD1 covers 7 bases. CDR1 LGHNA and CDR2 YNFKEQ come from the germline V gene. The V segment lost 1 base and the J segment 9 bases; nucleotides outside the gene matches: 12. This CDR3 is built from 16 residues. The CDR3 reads CASSQVSGTAGSPQHF. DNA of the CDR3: TGTGCCAGCAGCCAAGTGTCGGGGACAGCCGGTTCGCCCCAGCATTTT.

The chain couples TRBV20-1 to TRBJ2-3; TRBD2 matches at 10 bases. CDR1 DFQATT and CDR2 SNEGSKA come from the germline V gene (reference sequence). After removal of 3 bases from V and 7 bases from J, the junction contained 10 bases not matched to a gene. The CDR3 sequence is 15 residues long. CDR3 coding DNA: TGCAGTGCTAGTGAACTAGCGGGAAGGCACCATACGCAGTATTTT. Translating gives CSASELAGRHHTQYF.

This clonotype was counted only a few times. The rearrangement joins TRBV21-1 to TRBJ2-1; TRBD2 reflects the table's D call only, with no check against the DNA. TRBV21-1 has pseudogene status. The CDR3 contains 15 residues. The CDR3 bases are TGTGCCAGCAGCAACCCGGGACTAGTCTTTTCCGAGCAGTTCTTC. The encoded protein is CASSNPGLVFSEQFF.